These T cell receptor beta chains were read from a single sample in a study of blood T cell repertoires in COVID-19. The assay was immunoSEQ multiplex PCR, and TCRdb's table has in-frame clones only and misses some. The data hold about 240,000 clones, with around 86% observed a single time. The sample comprised peripheral blood. The receptors were gathered from a young man who had recovered from COVID-19. Both conserved end residues are part of each CDR3. The D gene is left open where the match is weak. Clone size is not always given. Where it is, it says once, few, many or a class for expanded clones.

V gene	clone size	D gene	J gene	CDR3 protein	CDR3 DNA
TRBV7-9	.	TRBD1	TRBJ1-2	CASSERDSYGYTF	TGTGCCAGCAGCGAAAGGGACAGTTATGGCTACACCTTC
TRBV24-1	.	TRBD2	TRBJ2-5	CATSGAGTSEETQYF	TGTGCCACCAGCGGGGCCGGGACTAGTGAGGAGACCCAGTACTTC
TRBV19	.	TRBD1	TRBJ2-2	CASSRTGGTGELFF	TGTGCCAGTAGTAGGACAGGTGGTACCGGGGAGCTGTTTTTT
TRBV9	.	.	TRBJ1-2	CASSGSYRLRYGYTF	TGTGCCAGCAGCGGCTCTTACAGGTTGCGCTATGGCTACACCTTC
TRBV9	.	.	TRBJ2-6	CASSSPPDTRSGANVLTF	TGTGCCAGCAGCTCACCCCCCGACACCCGCTCTGGGGCCAACGTCCTGACTTTC
TRBV6-4	.	.	TRBJ2-3	CASSSSQGSTDTQYF	TGTGCCAGCAGCAGTTCACAGGGAAGCACAGATACGCAGTATTTT
TRBV6-6	.	TRBD2	TRBJ2-6	CASSPLLAGHSGANVLTF	TGTGCCAGCAGTCCACTACTAGCGGGCCACTCTGGGGCCAACGTCCTGACTTTC
TRBV2	.	.	TRBJ1-2	CASSVTQVNGYTF	TGTGCCAGCAGTGTTACACAGGTTAATGGCTACACCTTC
TRBV10-3	.	TRBD1	TRBJ1-2	CAISVTGGNGYTF	TGTGCCATCAGTGTAACAGGGGGGAATGGCTACACCTTC
TRBV5-1	few	.	TRBJ1-5	CASSQTPGGNQPQHF	TGCGCCAGCAGCCAAACTCCAGGGGGCAATCAGCCCCAGCATTTT
TRBV29-1	.	TRBD1	TRBJ1-2	CSVSQGAANYGYTF	TGCAGCGTCTCACAGGGGGCGGCAAACTATGGCTACACCTTC
TRBV7-8	.	TRBD1	TRBJ1-1	CASKFPPRTGGTEAFF	TGTGCCAGCAAGTTTCCACCAAGGACAGGAGGGACTGAAGCTTTCTTT
TRBV6-6	once	TRBD1	TRBJ1-1	CASSYQGAVTEAFF	TGTGCCAGCAGCTACCAGGGGGCGGTCACTGAAGCTTTCTTT
TRBV2	.	TRBD1	TRBJ1-1	CASSRRQGDATEAFF	TGTGCCAGCAGTAGACGACAGGGGGACGCCACTGAAGCTTTCTTT
TRBV21-1	once	.	TRBJ1-6	CASSKEKRDRVDSPLHF	TGTGCCAGCAGCAAAGAAAAACGGGACAGGGTGGACTCACCCCTCCACTTT
TRBV2	.	TRBD1	TRBJ2-7	CASSDQGAMQYF	TGTGCCAGCAGTGATCAGGGGGCTATGCAGTACTTC
TRBV2	medium-sized	TRBD1	TRBJ1-2	CARGDRTDGYTF	TGTGCCAGGGGGGACAGAACCGATGGCTACACCTTC
TRBV28	.	.	TRBJ2-5	CASSSLGEEETQYF	TGTGCCAGCAGTTCGCTAGGGGAGGAGGAGACCCAGTACTTC
TRBV12-3/TRBV12-4	.	.	TRBJ2-2	CASSLSRRELFF	TGTGCCAGCAGTCTCAGTCGAAGGGAGCTGTTTTTT
TRBV5-8	once	TRBD1	TRBJ2-3	CASSRRQGAGDTQYF	TGTGCCAGCAGTAGGAGACAGGGGGCCGGGGATACGCAGTATTTT
TRBV6-5	.	.	TRBJ2-1	CASSYSSGSYNEQFF	TGTGCCAGCAGTTACTCTAGCGGCTCCTACAATGAGCAGTTCTTC
TRBV9	.	TRBD1	TRBJ2-2	CASSVGFHEGQGMGAGELFF	TGTGCCAGCAGCGTAGGGTTTCATGAGGGACAGGGTATGGGGGCCGGGGAGCTGTTTTTT
TRBV4-1	.	TRBD1	TRBJ1-4	CASSQQGAGEKLFF	TGCGCCAGCAGCCAGCAGGGGGCCGGGGAAAAACTGTTTTTT
TRBV18	.	TRBD1	TRBJ1-6	CASSPGQGAQSNSPLHF	TGTGCCAGCTCACCCGGCCAGGGGGCGCAATCTAATTCACCCCTCCACTTT
TRBV3-1/TRBV3-2	.	.	TRBJ1-6	CASSEGRRGHSPLHF	TGTGCCAGCAGCGAGGGGCGGAGGGGTCATTCACCCCTCCACTTT
TRBV5-5	.	TRBD1	TRBJ2-5	CASSLVQGFGETQYF	TGTGCCAGCAGCTTGGTACAGGGGTTCGGGGAGACCCAGTACTTC
TRBV7-9	.	TRBD1	TRBJ2-3	CASSNRDRGRTDTQYF	TGTGCCAGCAGCAACCGGGACAGGGGGCGAACAGATACGCAGTATTTT
TRBV4-1	.	.	TRBJ1-2	CASSQVGLSYYGYTF	TGCGCCAGCAGCCAAGTTGGCCTCTCCTACTATGGCTACACCTTC
TRBV6-5	.	.	TRBJ1-3	CASRTDRSGNTIYF	TGTGCCAGCAGAACCGACAGGTCTGGAAACACCATATATTTT
TRBV6-5	.	TRBD1	TRBJ1-5	CASSYGQGNQPQHF	TGTGCCAGCAGTTACGGACAGGGTAATCAGCCCCAGCATTTT
TRBV9	.	TRBD2	TRBJ2-3	CASSVGLAGPSTDTQYF	TGTGCCAGCAGCGTGGGACTAGCGGGACCTAGCACAGATACGCAGTATTTT
TRBV28	once	.	TRBJ2-3	CASISGVLDTQYF	TGTGCCAGCATCTCGGGGGTATTGGATACGCAGTATTTT
TRBV10-2	.	TRBD1	TRBJ1-2	CASSEQGSGYTF	TGCGCCAGCAGTGAACAGGGGAGTGGCTACACCTTC
TRBV19	.	TRBD2	TRBJ2-1	CASRASGGNEQFF	TGTGCCAGTAGGGCTAGCGGGGGTAATGAGCAGTTCTTC
TRBV12-3/TRBV12-4	.	.	TRBJ1-4	CASTYSGREKLFF	TGTGCCAGCACATATTCGGGTCGCGAAAAACTGTTTTTT
TRBV27	once	.	TRBJ1-2	CASRHGGANYGYTF	TGTGCCAGCAGACATGGAGGGGCTAACTATGGCTACACCTTC
TRBV25-1	.	TRBD1	TRBJ1-6	CASRDRGYSPLHF	TGTGCCAGCCGGGACAGGGGGTATTCACCCCTCCACTTT
TRBV5-1	once	.	TRBJ2-1	CASSGGAGGNEQFF	TGCGCCAGCAGCGGGGGGGCGGGCGGAAATGAGCAGTTCTTC
TRBV5-1	.	TRBD2	TRBJ2-5	CASSLAGGVETQYF	TGCGCCAGCAGCTTGGCTGGGGGGGTGGAGACCCAGTACTTC
TRBV15	.	TRBD1	TRBJ2-3	CATSGWDRETDTQYF	TGTGCCACCAGCGGCTGGGACAGGGAGACAGATACGCAGTATTTT
TRBV6-5	.	.	TRBJ2-3	CASLNRWGGDTQYF	TGTGCCAGCCTAAACCGATGGGGCGGAGATACGCAGTATTTT
TRBV7-9	.	.	TRBJ1-2	CASSLEGQQAYGYTF	TGTGCCAGCAGCTTAGAAGGTCAGCAGGCCTATGGCTACACCTTC
TRBV19	once	.	TRBJ2-2	CASIDRTNTGELFF	TGTGCCAGTATCGACAGAACGAACACCGGGGAGCTGTTTTTT
TRBV19	few	TRBD1	TRBJ1-6	CASSMQGVVAPLHF	TGTGCCAGTAGTATGCAGGGGGTGGTTGCACCCCTCCACTTT
TRBV2	.	.	TRBJ2-7	CASGLRPYEQYF	TGTGCCAGCGGTTTGCGTCCCTACGAGCAGTACTTC
TRBV3-1/TRBV3-2	.	TRBD2	TRBJ2-5	CASSREGKETQYF	TGTGCCTCGTCTCGGGAGGGGAAGGAGACCCAGTACTTC
TRBV6-6	.	TRBD2	TRBJ2-2	CASNTFGGTGELFF	TGTGCCAGCAACACGTTCGGGGGGACCGGGGAGCTGTTTTTT
TRBV5-1	.	.	TRBJ1-1	CASSSSGSYTEAFF	TGCGCCAGCAGCTCATCAGGGTCGTACACTGAAGCTTTCTTT
TRBV27	.	.	TRBJ1-1	CASSFAAMNTEAFF	TGTGCCAGCAGTTTCGCAGCGATGAACACTGAAGCTTTCTTT
TRBV18	.	TRBD1	TRBJ1-2	CASSPTGDGYGYTF	TGTGCCAGCTCACCCACAGGGGACGGGTATGGCTACACCTTC
TRBV5-1	.	TRBD1	TRBJ2-7	CASSLESGGLDEQYF	TGCGCCAGCAGCTTGGAGTCAGGGGGTTTAGACGAGCAGTACTTC
TRBV10-1	once	TRBD2	TRBJ2-3	CASSAGGAGDTQYF	TGCGCCAGCAGTGCCGGGGGGGCCGGAGATACGCAGTATTTT
TRBV21-1	.	.	TRBJ2-7	CASLGTPGGQVGEQYF	TGTGCCAGCCTGGGGACACCGGGGGGTCAGGTTGGCGAGCAGTACTTC
TRBV27	.	.	TRBJ1-1	CASSFGGLTEAFF	TGTGCCAGCAGTTTCGGGGGTTTAACTGAAGCTTTCTTT
TRBV9	once	.	TRBJ2-3	CASSAGWETQYF	TGTGCCAGCAGCGCCGGGTGGGAGACGCAGTATTTT
TRBV3-1/TRBV3-2	.	.	TRBJ2-1	CASSGWGRDNEQFF	TGTGCCAGCTCGGGCTGGGGGCGGGACAATGAGCAGTTCTTC